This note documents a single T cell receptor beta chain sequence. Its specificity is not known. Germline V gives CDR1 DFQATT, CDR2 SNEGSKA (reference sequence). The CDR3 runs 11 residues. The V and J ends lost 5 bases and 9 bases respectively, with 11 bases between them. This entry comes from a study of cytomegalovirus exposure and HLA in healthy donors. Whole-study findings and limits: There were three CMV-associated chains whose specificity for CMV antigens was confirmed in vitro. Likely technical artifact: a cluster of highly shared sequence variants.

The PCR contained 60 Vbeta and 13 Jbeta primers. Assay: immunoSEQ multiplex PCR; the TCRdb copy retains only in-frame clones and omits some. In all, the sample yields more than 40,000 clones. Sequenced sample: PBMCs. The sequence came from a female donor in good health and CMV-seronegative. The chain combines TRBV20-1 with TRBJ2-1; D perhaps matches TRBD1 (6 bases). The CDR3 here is CSAVLGGEQFF. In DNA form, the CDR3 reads TGCAGTGCTGTCCTAGGGGGTGAGCAGTTCTTC.